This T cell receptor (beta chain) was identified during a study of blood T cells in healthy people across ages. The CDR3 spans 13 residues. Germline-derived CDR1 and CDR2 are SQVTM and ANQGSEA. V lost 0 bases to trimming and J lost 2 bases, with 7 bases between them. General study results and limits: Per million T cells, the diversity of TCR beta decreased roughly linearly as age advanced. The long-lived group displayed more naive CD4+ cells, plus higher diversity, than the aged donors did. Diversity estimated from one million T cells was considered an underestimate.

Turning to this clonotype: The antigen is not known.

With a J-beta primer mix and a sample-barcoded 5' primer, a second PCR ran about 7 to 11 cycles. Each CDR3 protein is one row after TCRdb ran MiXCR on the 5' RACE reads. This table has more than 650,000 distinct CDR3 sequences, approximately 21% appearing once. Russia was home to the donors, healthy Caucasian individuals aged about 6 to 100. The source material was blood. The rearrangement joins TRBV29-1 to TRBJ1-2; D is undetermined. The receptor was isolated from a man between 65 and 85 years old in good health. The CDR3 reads CSVEEDGNYGYTF. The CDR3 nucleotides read TGCAGCGTTGAAGAAGACGGGAACTATGGCTACACCTTC.